What follows describes a single TCR beta chain. TCRdb keeps only in-frame clones here, not all; method: immunoSEQ multiplex PCR. Among about 160,000 clones listed, 94% were seen once. CDR3 length equals 15 residues. J lost 5 bases, V lost 0 bases, and 6 bases had no gene match. The germline CDR1 and CDR2 sequences are SGHKS and YYEKEE (reference sequence). The data belong to a study of control samples from healthy donors and cancer patients. This sequence joins TRBV5-5 and TRBJ2-7; 9 bases are shared with TRBD2. Sequencing was performed on PBMCs. This clonotype was obtained from a man in his 60s with colorectal cancer. The CDR3 region is CASSLEGTSFHEQYF. The CDR3 DNA reads as TGTGCCAGCAGCTTGGAGGGGACTAGCTTCCACGAGCAGTACTTC. The full variable domain, rest sourced from reference TRBV5-5 and TRBJ2-7, is DAGVTQSPTHLIKTRGQQVTLRCSPISGHKSVSWYQQVLGQGPQFIFQYYEKEERGRGNFPDRFSARQFPNYSSELNVNALLLGDSALYLCASSLEGTSFHEQYFGPGTRLTVT.